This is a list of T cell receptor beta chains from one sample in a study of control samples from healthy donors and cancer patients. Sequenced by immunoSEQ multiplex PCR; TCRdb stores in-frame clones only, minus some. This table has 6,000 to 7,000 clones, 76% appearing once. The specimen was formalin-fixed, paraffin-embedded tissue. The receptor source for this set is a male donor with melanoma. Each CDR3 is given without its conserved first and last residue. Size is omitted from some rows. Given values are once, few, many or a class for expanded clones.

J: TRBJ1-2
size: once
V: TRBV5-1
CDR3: ANSLVGANYGYT

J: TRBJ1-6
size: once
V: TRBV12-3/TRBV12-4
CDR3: ASTADNSPLH

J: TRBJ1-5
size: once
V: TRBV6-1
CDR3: ASSEGQVWQPQH

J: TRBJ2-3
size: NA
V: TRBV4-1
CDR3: ASSQEGQGIDTQY

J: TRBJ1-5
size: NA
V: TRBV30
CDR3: ACPSSGNYQPQH

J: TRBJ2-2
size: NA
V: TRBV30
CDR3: AWSLTAGKLF

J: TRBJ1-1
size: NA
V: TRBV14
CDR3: ASSQNRNTEAF

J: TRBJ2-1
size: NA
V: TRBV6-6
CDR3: ASTPTQGGDNEQF

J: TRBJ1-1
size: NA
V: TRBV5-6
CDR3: ASSRRGRWNTEAF

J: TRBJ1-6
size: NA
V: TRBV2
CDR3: ASSRGQGDGSPLH

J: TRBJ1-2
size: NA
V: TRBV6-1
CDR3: ASSEAQRRGPRYGYT